This T cell receptor beta chain appears in the sequencing data of a study of radiation and T cells in renal cell carcinoma. Measured with immunoSEQ multiplex PCR; TCRdb has only the in-frame clones, and not every one. This repertoire shows 120,000 to 150,000 clones, approximately 90% found once; its top ten account for about 4.3%. Germline V gene data show CDR1 as SGHTA and CDR2 as FQGNSA. V shed 6 bases, J shed 7 bases, and the junction held 11 bases outside the gene matches. CDR3 length: 15 residues. For this clone: No antigen is known for it.

Noted time point: baseline pretreatment blood. Indicated treatment: 15 Gy SBRT to primary tumor, nephrectomy 4 weeks later. Study results and caveats: Without pretreatment biopsies, baseline tumor clonotype presence was undetermined.

Sequenced material: blood, taken from a patient whose treatment included radiotherapy and nephrectomy. The receptor was derived from a woman between 65 and 79 years old with renal cell carcinoma. This chain connects TRBV7-2 to TRBJ1-1, with 10 positions matching TRBD1. The CDR3 loop reads CASSYGTGAQGEAFF. For the CDR3, the DNA is TGTGCCAGCAGTTATGGGACAGGGGCGCAGGGTGAAGCTTTCTTT.